Sequencing of this T cell receptor (beta chain) was carried out in a study of blood T cell repertoires in COVID-19. Study overall: Samples came from the United States, Italy and Spain, spanning acute and convalescent COVID-19.

Cohort assignment relied on participant-reported clinical history. Recovery meant two consecutive negative NP/OP PCR tests, professional clearance, or resolved symptoms. J lost 2 bases, V lost 7 bases, and 10 bases had no gene match. In germline, CDR1 is SNHLY, CDR2 FYNNEI. This CDR3 has 15 amino acids. The method was immunoSEQ multiplex PCR; TCRdb's version includes in-frame clones alone and lacks a portion of them. The table shows 210,000 or so clones, with about 85% occurring only once. The source of this sequence is a man younger than 40 who had recovered from COVID-19. What was sequenced was PBMCs or T cells enriched from blood (not recorded which). The chain has TRBV2 and TRBJ1-1, with TRBD1 identical over 7 bases. CDR3 DNA sequence: TGTGCCAGCAAATTTGAGACAGGGATAAACACTGAAGCTTTCTTT. As protein: CASKFETGINTEAFF.